These T cell receptor beta chains were read from a single sample in a study of CXCR3-negative and CXCR3-positive naive CD8 T cells. Using the 5' RACE reads, TCRdb records one entry per CDR3 protein without DNA. The table for this sample gives under 85,000 distinct CDR3 sequences. The sequenced sample consisted of naive CXCR3+ CD8+ T cells from blood. The receptors come from a human donor in good health. Some clones in this sample may be carry-over from other donors' samples. Both conserved end residues are part of each CDR3.

CDR3 length: 13
V gene: TRBV28
J gene: TRBJ2-1
CDR3 protein: CASVKFGGGEQFF

CDR3 length: 17
V gene: TRBV27
J gene: TRBJ2-7
CDR3 protein: CASSSYPPGQGFYEQYF

CDR3 length: 13
V gene: TRBV11-3
J gene: TRBJ2-3
CDR3 protein: CASSSRDTDTQYF

CDR3 length: 14
V gene: TRBV6-2/TRBV6-3
J gene: TRBJ2-1
CDR3 protein: CASSWRDSYNEQFF

CDR3 length: 13
V gene: TRBV4-1
J gene: TRBJ2-7
CDR3 protein: CASSQTETYEQYF

CDR3 length: 12
V gene: TRBV4-1
J gene: TRBJ2-5
CDR3 protein: CASSQQAGPLYF

CDR3 length: 18
V gene: TRBV5-1
J gene: TRBJ2-5
CDR3 protein: CASSLRYKLAGEMETQYF

CDR3 length: 14
V gene: TRBV14
J gene: TRBJ1-5
CDR3 protein: CASSQEGLNQPQHF

CDR3 length: 15
V gene: TRBV5-1
J gene: TRBJ1-1
CDR3 protein: CASSLARGSNTEAFF

CDR3 length: 17
V gene: TRBV9
J gene: TRBJ2-5
CDR3 protein: CASSPYGLAELQETQYF